This passage covers 21 T cell receptor beta chains from one sample sequenced in a study of CD8 T cells in ankylosing spondylitis. Via MiXCR, TCRdb re-called the 5' RACE reads, giving one row per CDR3 protein. The sample has about 350,000 distinct CDR3 sequences, 20% to 25% seen once. Sequenced: blood, either unsorted or a sorted T cell fraction (not recorded which). The receptor set was obtained from a male donor with ankylosing spondylitis or in good health (not recorded which).

Only a few counts were recorded for this clonotype. The gene calls are TRBV12-3 or TRBV12-4 and TRBJ1-4; D call uncertain. The CDR3 is 16 residues long. Trimming took 3 bases from V and 0 from J, leaving 11 bases between them. The CDR3 region is CASSLGGAATNEKLFF. CDR3 nucleotide sequence: TGTGCCAGCAGTTTGGGTGGCGCAGCAACTAATGAAAAACTGTTTTTT.

This clonotype was picked up a small number of times. The chain couples TRBV25-1 to TRBJ2-7, with TRBD2 as a possible D gene (6 bases). Germline CDR1 and CDR2: MGHDK and SYGVNS. The V end lost 11 bases, the J end lost 7 bases, and 15 bases lay between the germline ends. The CDR3 spans 11 residues. The CDR3 DNA follows: TGTGCCTCCGGCGGGGCCGTAGAGCAGTACTTC. This sequence encodes CASGGAVEQYF.

The gene calls are TRBV20-1 and TRBJ1-1, with D possibly being TRBD1 (5 bases). Germline CDR1 DFQATT, CDR2 SNEGSKA (reference sequence). The CDR3 sequence is 13 residues long. The V end lost 3 bases, the J end lost 4 bases, and 12 bases lay between the germline ends. CDR3 DNA sequence: TGCAGTGCTAGCAGGGAGATGGCCACTGAAGCTTTCTTT. Amino acids: CSASREMATEAFF.

The CDR3 region is CASTDTYGYTF. In DNA form, the CDR3 reads TGTGCCAGCACCGATACCTATGGCTACACCTTC. The V and J genes are TRBV12-3 or TRBV12-4 and TRBJ1-2; D gene unclear. V was pared by 7 bases and J by 4 bases, with 7 bases between. The CDR3 loop spans 11 amino acids.

CDR3 DNA sequence: TGTGCCAGCTCACCACCAGGCAGCTTGAGAGTCGAGACCCAGTACTTC. Translating gives CASSPPGSLRVETQYF. This chain links TRBV18 with TRBJ2-5; D ambiguous. The V and J ends lost 0 bases and 5 bases respectively, with 16 bases between them. CDR3 length equals 16 residues. Germline CDR1 is KGHSH and CDR2 is LQKENI.

The chain carries TRBV20-1 and TRBJ2-7; the D is unclear. Trimming left V 1 base short and J 0 bases short, with 4 bases between. Germline CDR1 is DFQATT and CDR2 is SNEGSKA (reference sequence). CDR3 length equals 12 residues. CDR3 in amino acids: CSARASSYEQYF. CDR3 nucleotides: TGCAGTGCTAGAGCCTCCTCCTACGAGCAGTACTTC.

This clonotype has at least ten counts. The chain has TRBV29-1 and TRBJ2-2, with D unclear. The germline gives CDR1 SQVTM, CDR2 ANQGSEA. Trimming took 4 bases from V and 2 from J, leaving 5 bases between them. The CDR3 contains 12 residues. The DNA of the CDR3 is TGCAGCGTTGTGGTCAACACCGGGGAGCTGTTTTTT. Amino acids: CSVVVNTGELFF.

V usage is TRBV12-3 or TRBV12-4 and J usage is TRBJ2-3, with unresolved D. CDR3 length: 16 amino acids. Between the trimmed V and J ends, which lost 0 bases and 0 bases, there was a span of 10 bases. The CDR3 region is CASSLASVSSTDTQYF. CDR3 nucleotides: TGTGCCAGCAGTTTAGCGTCCGTATCAAGCACAGATACGCAGTATTTT.

The genes are TRBV7-6 and TRBJ2-6; maybe TRBD2 (5 bases). This CDR3 is built from 18 residues. Germline CDR1 and CDR2: SGHVS and FNYEAQ. With 3 bases removed from V and 2 bases from J, the gap between germline ends came to 17 bases. The DNA for the CDR3 is TGTGCCAGCAGCTTGACGGTCCTAAGGACTGCTGGGGCCAACGTCCTGACTTTC. It yields the protein CASSLTVLRTAGANVLTF.

The rearrangement joins TRBV7-9 to TRBJ2-7, with no clear D. Deletions cut 2 bases from V and 5 bases from J, with 4 bases between. CDR3 size: 11 residues. CDR1 is SEHNR, CDR2 FQNEAQ, per germline (reference sequence). CDR3 sequence (DNA): TGTGCCAGCAGCTTACAAGACGAGCAGTACTTC. This gives the protein CASSLQDEQYF. Using reference TRBV7-9 and TRBJ2-7 for the parts outside the CDR3, the full variable domain is DTGVSQNPRHKITKRGQNVTFRCDPISEHNRLYWYRQTLGQGPEFLTYFQNEAQLEKSRLLSDRFSAERPKGSFSTLEIQRTEQGDSAMYLCASSLQDEQYFGPGTRLTVT.

This clonotype was found a few times. This chain uses TRBV6-1 with TRBJ2-1; 8 bases map to TRBD2. Trimming removed 0 bases from V and 5 bases from J; junction bases left unmatched: 6. Germline-derived CDR1 and CDR2 are MNHNS and SASEGT. The CDR3 length is 16 residues. The CDR3 region is CASSEAETSVHNEQFF. CDR3 coding DNA: TGTGCCAGCAGTGAAGCAGAGACTAGCGTCCACAATGAGCAGTTCTTC.

This clonotype was detected only a few times. This chain connects TRBV7-8 to TRBJ2-7; D not resolved. The germline CDR1 and CDR2 sequences are SGHVS and FQNEAQ. Trimming left V 8 bases short and J 0 bases short, with 14 bases between. The CDR3 length is 14 residues. CDR3 sequence reads: CASAVAPSSYEQYF. DNA for the CDR3: TGTGCCAGCGCCGTGGCACCGAGCTCCTACGAGCAGTACTTC. Full variable domain (remainder filled in from reference TRBV7-8 and TRBJ2-7): GAGVSQSPRYKVAKRGQDVALRCDPISGHVSLFWYQQALGQGPEFLTYFQNEAQLDKSGLPSDRFFAERPEGSVSTLKIQRTQQEDSAVYLCASAVAPSSYEQYFGPGTRLTVT.

The CDR3 DNA reads TGTGCCAGCAGCGGACGGGGCACCGGGGAGCTGTTTTTT. Translated, it gives CASSGRGTGELFF. V gene TRBV5-5 combines with J gene TRBJ2-2; TRBD2 might be the D (5 bases). This CDR3 has 13 residues. Germline V gives CDR1 SGHKS, CDR2 YYEKEE (reference sequence). The germline V and J ends were trimmed by 4 bases and 4 bases, with 8 bases remaining between them.

The gene calls are TRBV9 and TRBJ1-4; D is unclear. The CDR3 is 17 residues long. Deletions cut 4 bases from V and 0 bases from J, with 16 bases between. Germline values: CDR1 SGDLS, CDR2 YYNGEE. The CDR3, as DNA: TGTGCCAGCAGCCCAGAAGTAGGAGAAGCAACTAATGAAAAACTGTTTTTT. Translation: CASSPEVGEATNEKLFF.

This chain connects TRBV15 to TRBJ2-3; D gene uncertain. The CDR3 length is 16 residues. The germline V gene encodes CDR1 LNHNV and CDR2 YYDKDF (reference sequence). V was pared by 1 base and J by 0 bases, with 11 bases between. The CDR3 nucleotides are TGTGCCACCAGCAGAGTGTTCGACATTAGCACAGATACGCAGTATTTT. This encodes CATSRVFDISTDTQYF.

The CDR3 loop is CSAVYGNTEAFF. CDR3 coding DNA: TGCAGTGCGGTTTACGGGAACACTGAAGCTTTCTTT. This chain uses TRBV20-1 with TRBJ1-1, with D uncertain. V was cut by 6 bases and J by 1 base, with 9 bases left in between. Germline loops: CDR1 DFQATT, CDR2 SNEGSKA (reference sequence). CDR3 length: 12 amino acids.

The J gene is TRBJ2-1, the V gene TRBV20-1; possibly TRBD1 for D (6 bases). With 5 bases removed from V and 5 bases from J, the gap between germline ends came to 10 bases. Germline CDR1 and CDR2: DFQATT and SNEGSKA (reference sequence). The CDR3 totals 12 residues. The chain's CDR3 is CSAPTGNNEQFF. The CDR3 coding sequence is TGCAGTGCTCCCACAGGGAACAATGAGCAGTTCTTC.

The chain has TRBV5-1 and TRBJ2-5; TRBD2 matches at 7 bases. V shed 7 bases, J shed 3 bases, and the junction held 15 bases outside the gene matches. The germline V gene has CDR1 SGHRS and CDR2 YFSETQ. This CDR3 is built from 16 residues. The CDR3 DNA reads TGCGCCAGCCAACTCGGGAGCAGCGGGACCGAAGAGACCCAGTACTTC. It specifies CASQLGSSGTEETQYF.

The V call is TRBV12-3 or TRBV12-4, the J call TRBJ2-4; D might be TRBD2 (6 bases). The CDR3 covers 14 residues. Trimming took off 6 bases at V and 4 bases at J, with 13 bases between the two ends. CDR3 region: CASSPAEGKNIQYF. The CDR3 DNA sequence: TGTGCCAGCAGCCCCGCGGAGGGAAAAAACATTCAGTACTTC.

Turning to this clonotype: One end of the junction varies from germline; a read error may be responsible. The chain employs TRBV4-1 and TRBJ2-3; D is perhaps TRBD2 (6 bases). The CDR3 has 15 amino acids. CDR1 MGHRA and CDR2 YSYEKL come from the germline V gene. Here the CDR3 reads CARSQEQGLTDTQYF. DNA of the CDR3: TGCGCCAGAAGCCAAGAGCAGGGACTCACAGATACGCAGTATTTT.

This clonotype was detected ten times or more. CDR3 sequence reads: CASSVGYEQFF. CDR3 DNA sequence: TGTGCCAGCAGTGTAGGGTATGAGCAGTTCTTC. The V call is TRBV12-3 or TRBV12-4, the J call TRBJ2-1; D not resolved. V was pared by 5 bases and J by 8 bases, with 7 bases between. CDR3 size: 11 residues.